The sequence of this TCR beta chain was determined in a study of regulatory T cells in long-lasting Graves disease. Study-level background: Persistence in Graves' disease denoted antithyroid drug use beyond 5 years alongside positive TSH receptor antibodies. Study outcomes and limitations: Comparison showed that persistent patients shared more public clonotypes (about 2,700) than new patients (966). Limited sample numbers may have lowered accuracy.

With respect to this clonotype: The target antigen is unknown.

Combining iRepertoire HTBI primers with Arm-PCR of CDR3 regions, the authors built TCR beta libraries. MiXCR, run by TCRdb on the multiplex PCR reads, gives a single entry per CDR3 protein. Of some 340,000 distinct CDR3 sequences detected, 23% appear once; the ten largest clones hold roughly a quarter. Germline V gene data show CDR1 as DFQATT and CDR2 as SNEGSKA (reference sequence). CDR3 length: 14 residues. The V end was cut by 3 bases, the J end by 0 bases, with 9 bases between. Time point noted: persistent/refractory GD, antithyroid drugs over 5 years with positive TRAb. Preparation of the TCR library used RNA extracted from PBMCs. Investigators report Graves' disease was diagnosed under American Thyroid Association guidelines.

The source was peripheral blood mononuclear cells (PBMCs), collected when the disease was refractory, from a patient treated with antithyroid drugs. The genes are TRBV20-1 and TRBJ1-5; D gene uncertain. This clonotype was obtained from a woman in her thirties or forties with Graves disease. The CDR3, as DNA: TGCAGTGCTAGCTCAGCTTATAGCAATCAGCCCCAGCATTTT. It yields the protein CSASSAYSNQPQHF.